This T cell receptor beta chain emerged from a study of shared clonotypes between healthy human individuals. Those who donated were healthy HIV-negative adults, with no recent acute infections or vaccinations reported. Clones were read by immunoSEQ multiplex PCR, and TCRdb kept only the in-frame ones, dropping some. Of over a million clones listed, about 84% are singletons. Notes on the study in general: Clonotype sharing across donors was expected to vary with sequencing depth. Rarefaction exposed incomplete sorted-subset sequencing despite large depth. Naive subsets tended to show greater estimated richness than memory subsets.

As for this clone: Its antigen is undetermined.

The CDR3 contains 15 residues. CDR1 is MDHEN, CDR2 SYDVKM, per germline. V gave up 4 bases and J gave up 2 bases, with 14 bases separating them. The gene calls are TRBV28 and TRBJ1-1; unclear D gene. This clonotype was obtained from a man aged 18 to 29 in good health. Some clones in this sample may be carry-over from other donors' samples. Sequencing was performed on memory CD4+ T cells from PBMCs. The subset is: CD45RA-negative fraction. This CDR3 is CASSSRVRFNTEAFF. The CDR3 coding sequence is TGTGCCAGCAGTTCGCGGGTCAGATTTAACACTGAAGCTTTCTTT.